This T cell receptor (beta chain) was captured in a study of cytomegalovirus exposure and HLA in healthy donors. About the study: In terms of ancestry, the Caucasian-associated cluster contained around four fifths of the roughly 400 genotyped donors.

Use of 60 Vbeta and 13 Jbeta primers characterized the PCR. Sequencing was performed with immunoSEQ multiplex PCR; in TCRdb, only in-frame clones are kept and a portion is missing. This table has some 140,000 clones, around 79% appearing once. General observations from the study: Most likely, a cluster of highly shared sequence variants arose as a sequencing artifact. Cytomegalovirus association was listed for about 160 TCR beta chains.

Per the germline V gene, CDR1 is SNHLY and CDR2 is FYNNEI. The CDR3 is 17 residues long. Regarding this clone: Its antigen is as yet unknown. The germline gene is not matched at one end of the junction; a read error may be the cause.

The receptor's source is a female donor in good health and CMV-seronegative. The sequenced sample was PBMCs. The chain has TRBV2 and TRBJ2-7, with D perhaps matching TRBD1 (6 bases). The CDR3 sequence is CASSEARGGASSYEQYF. CDR3 coding DNA: TGTGCCAGCAGCGAAGCCCGAGGGGGAGCGTCATCCTACGAGCAGTACTTC.